The source of this T cell receptor (beta chain) is a study of cytomegalovirus exposure and HLA in healthy donors. PCR involved 60 Vbeta and 13 Jbeta primers. Repertoires were generated with immunoSEQ multiplex PCR, while TCRdb's copy carries only in-frame clones and drops some. The data hold 98,000 or so clones, with more than 65% observed a single time. As for this clone: What it binds is not known.

Study conclusions and caveats: An apparent linkage of common viral pathogens to several of the most significant clusters emerged in a later analysis. In a later analysis, donors in an Asian-associated ancestry cluster reportedly had fewer N-insertions in productive TCRs than the cohort mean.

Germline V lookup: CDR1 SGHRS, CDR2 YFSETQ. Germline trimming cut 2 bases from V and 7 bases from J; bases unmatched to any gene: 13. The CDR3 spans 17 residues. The sequence derives from a human donor in good health. The sample comprised PBMCs. This sequence joins TRBV5-1 and TRBJ2-2; 8 bases are a match to TRBD2. This chain's CDR3 is CASSLVPTGLVNGELFF. The CDR3 bases are TGCGCCAGCAGCTTAGTACCCACGGGACTAGTTAACGGGGAGCTGTTTTTT.